The 6 T cell receptor beta chains in this list originate from one sample, sequenced in a study of blood T cell repertoires in COVID-19. Profiling relied on immunoSEQ multiplex PCR, and the TCRdb table lists in-frame clones only, not all of them. The table has about 430,000 clones, roughly 90% seen once; the top ten hold 0.95% to 1%. Sample: PBMCs or T cells enriched from blood (not recorded which). The receptors were gathered from a woman aged 25 to 39 with acute COVID-19.

This chain joins TRBV6-6 and TRBJ1-5; no firm D call. The CDR3 is 14 residues long. Trimming shortened V by 2 bases and J by 1 base, and 6 bases separated the two germline ends. In germline, CDR1 is MNHNY, CDR2 SVGAGI (reference sequence). Here the CDR3 DNA reads TGTGCCAGCAGTTACGGGCAGAGCAATCAGCCCCAGCATTTT. It translates to CASSYGQSNQPQHF.

The chain is built from TRBV5-1 and TRBJ1-4; no clear D. Germline CDR1 and CDR2: SGHRS and YFSETQ. CDR3 length: 14 amino acids. V dropped 2 bases and J dropped 7 bases, with 12 bases sitting between them. CDR3: CASSFRDTREKLFF. CDR3 nucleotides: TGCGCCAGCAGCTTCAGAGACACCCGTGAAAAACTGTTTTTT.

This clone appeared a single time. J is TRBJ2-5 and V is TRBV6-1; the match to TRBD1 covers 10 bases. Germline loops: CDR1 MNHNS, CDR2 SASEGT. The CDR3 sequence is 17 residues long. Unmatched junction bases numbered 9, after V lost 1 base and J lost 4 bases. The CDR3, as DNA: TGTGCCAGCAGTGAAGAAGGACAGGGGGTCCCTAGAGAGACCCAGTACTTC. Translating it yields CASSEEGQGVPRETQYF.

The chain is built from TRBV3-1 (or the pseudogene TRBV3-2) and TRBJ1-2; D unresolved. Germline V lookup: CDR1 LGHDT, CDR2 YNNKEL (reference sequence). The CDR3 sequence is 15 residues long. The V gene lost 2 bases and the J gene lost 0 bases, with 10 bases spanning the gap. This chain's CDR3 is CASSQFSGANYGYTF. The CDR3 DNA sequence: TGTGCCAGCAGCCAATTTTCCGGGGCTAACTATGGCTACACCTTC.

This clone appeared a few times. The chain couples TRBV11-1 to TRBJ2-2; 11 bases are a match to TRBD1. Losses at the gene ends were 5 bases for V and 7 bases for J; bases not matched to a gene: 9. The CDR3 covers 16 residues. The germline CDR1 and CDR2 sequences are SGHAT and FQDESV (reference sequence). In DNA, the CDR3 is TGTGCCAGCAGCCCCCGGGACAGGGGGATCAACGGGGAGCTGTTTTTT. Translating it yields CASSPRDRGINGELFF.

This chain joins TRBV7-9 and TRBJ2-3; D ambiguous. Germline loops: CDR1 SEHNR, CDR2 FQNEAQ (reference sequence). The CDR3 is made up of 13 amino acids. Trimming left V 5 bases short and J 2 bases short, with 8 bases between. The CDR3 bases are TGTGCCAGCAGCCTTAGAAACACAGATACGCAGTATTTT. Amino acid sequence: CASSLRNTDTQYF.